Listed below are T cell receptor beta chains from one sample, sequenced in a study of regulatory T cells in long-lasting Graves disease. TCRdb recomputed calls from the multiplex PCR reads with MiXCR, one row per CDR3 protein. The table has 400,000 or so distinct CDR3 sequences, around 21% seen once. The input for sequencing was peripheral blood mononuclear cells (PBMCs), taken when the disease was refractory, from a patient treated with antithyroid drugs. The receptors come from a female donor with Graves disease. Each CDR3 is given without its conserved first and last residue.

V gene: TRBV30
CDR3 protein: AWSFGQVYEQY

V gene: TRBV18
CDR3 protein: ASSPPRAANTEAF

V gene: TRBV12-3/TRBV12-4
CDR3 protein: ASSHLGGGSYGYT

V gene: TRBV4-3
CDR3 protein: ASSQTGGSPLH

V gene: TRBV7-6
CDR3 protein: ASSSRVEIGGTQY

V gene: TRBV12-3/TRBV12-4
CDR3 protein: ASSLKRGGLSSSYNEQF

V gene: TRBV12-3/TRBV12-4
CDR3 protein: ASSTLTGTEAF

V gene: TRBV11-2
CDR3 protein: ASSLLAGSYSDTQY

V gene: TRBV13
CDR3 protein: ASSHSGEAHQVF

V gene: TRBV29-1
CDR3 protein: SAGLVGGELF

V gene: TRBV6-1
CDR3 protein: ASSAEETQY

V gene: TRBV2
CDR3 protein: ASTLEQGNYGYT

V gene: TRBV5-1
CDR3 protein: ASSLDYGGGTEAF

V gene: TRBV27
CDR3 protein: ASSLSGQQIRY

V gene: TRBV14
CDR3 protein: ASSLHHSYNEQF

V gene: TRBV6-1
CDR3 protein: ASSTGAQAGGPWETQY

V gene: TRBV2
CDR3 protein: ASSENGVSYEQY

V gene: TRBV6-2/TRBV6-3
CDR3 protein: ASTQRGGTGTDIQY

V gene: TRBV7-2
CDR3 protein: ASSFDPNTEAF

V gene: TRBV28
CDR3 protein: ASTLGGTYEQY

V gene: TRBV4-3
CDR3 protein: ASSQGLAGTEAF

V gene: TRBV11-2
CDR3 protein: ASSLFGLGGVAGANVLT

V gene: TRBV28
CDR3 protein: ASNSAQPQH

V gene: TRBV18
CDR3 protein: ASSPGGGRDQPQH

V gene: TRBV7-9
CDR3 protein: ASSSSGGAGRDGYT

V gene: TRBV20-1
CDR3 protein: SARLGEGTPLH

V gene: TRBV3-1
CDR3 protein: ASSAPHGADEAF

V gene: TRBV27
CDR3 protein: ASHFQRDANTGELF

V gene: TRBV28
CDR3 protein: ASSLRGQHSGNTIY

V gene: TRBV9
CDR3 protein: ASSVAGVGTGELF

V gene: TRBV20-1
CDR3 protein: SARDYHGGPYEQY

V gene: TRBV27
CDR3 protein: ASTPLAGVGGEQY

V gene: TRBV28
CDR3 protein: ASLRNSYGYT

V gene: TRBV6-9
CDR3 protein: ASSYSTGQGIWERSTGELF

V gene: TRBV6-2/TRBV6-3
CDR3 protein: ASSYSLIGGETQY

V gene: TRBV24-1
CDR3 protein: ATRGQGNTGELF

V gene: TRBV29-1
CDR3 protein: SVKPLNTEAF

V gene: TRBV30
CDR3 protein: AWGPTGLGSPLH

V gene: TRBV12-3/TRBV12-4
CDR3 protein: ASSFSQPPTIFQETQY

V gene: TRBV28
CDR3 protein: ASLGRLNSPLH

V gene: TRBV9
CDR3 protein: ASSVSPGGDTGELF

V gene: TRBV29-1
CDR3 protein: SVELQGGSNQPQH

V gene: TRBV28
CDR3 protein: ASSSTSTGWAEAF

V gene: TRBV27
CDR3 protein: ASSLPPTQY

V gene: TRBV7-2
CDR3 protein: ASSLEVPLYGYT

V gene: TRBV12-5
CDR3 protein: ASGPSPGGSQF

V gene: TRBV7-2
CDR3 protein: ASSPRTSGSSYEQY

V gene: TRBV29-1
CDR3 protein: SVETSGEQY

V gene: TRBV5-1
CDR3 protein: ASSLSSGRYEQY

V gene: TRBV7-8
CDR3 protein: ASSLWYSTDTQY

V gene: TRBV19
CDR3 protein: ASKRFEGGYGYT